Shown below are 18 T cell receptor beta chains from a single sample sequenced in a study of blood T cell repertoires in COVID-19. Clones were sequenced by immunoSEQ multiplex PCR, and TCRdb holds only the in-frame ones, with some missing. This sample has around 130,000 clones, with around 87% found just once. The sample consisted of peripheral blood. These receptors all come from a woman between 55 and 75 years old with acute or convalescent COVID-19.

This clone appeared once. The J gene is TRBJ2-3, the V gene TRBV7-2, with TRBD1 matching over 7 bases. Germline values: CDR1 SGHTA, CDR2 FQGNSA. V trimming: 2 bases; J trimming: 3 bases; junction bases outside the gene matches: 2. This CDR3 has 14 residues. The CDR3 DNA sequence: TGTGCCAGCAGCTTAAACAGGGGAACAGATACGCAGTATTTT. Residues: CASSLNRGTDTQYF.

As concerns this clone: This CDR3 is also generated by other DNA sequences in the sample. This CDR3 is CASSPGTGGYNEQFF. For the CDR3, the DNA is TGTGCCAGCAGTCCCGGGACAGGGGGCTACAATGAGCAGTTCTTC. The rearrangement joins TRBV27 to TRBJ2-1, with TRBD1 matching 11 bases. CDR1 is MNHEY, CDR2 SMNVEV, per germline (reference sequence). The CDR3 covers 15 residues. The V segment lost 5 bases and the J segment 3 bases; nucleotides outside the gene matches: 3.

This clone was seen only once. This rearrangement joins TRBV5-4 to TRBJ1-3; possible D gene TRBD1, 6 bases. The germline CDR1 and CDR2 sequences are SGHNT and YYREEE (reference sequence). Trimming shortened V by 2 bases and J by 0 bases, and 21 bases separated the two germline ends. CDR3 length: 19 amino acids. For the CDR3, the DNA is TGTGCCAGCAGCTTAGGACCCGCGGGTACAGGGAGCTCTGGAAACACCATATATTTT. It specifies CASSLGPAGTGSSGNTIYF.

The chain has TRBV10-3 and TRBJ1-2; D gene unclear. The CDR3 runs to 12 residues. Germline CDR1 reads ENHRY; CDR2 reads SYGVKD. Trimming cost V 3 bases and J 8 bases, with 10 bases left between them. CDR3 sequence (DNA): TGTGCCATCAGTGAAGGAGACGGAGGCTACACCTTC. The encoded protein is CAISEGDGGYTF.

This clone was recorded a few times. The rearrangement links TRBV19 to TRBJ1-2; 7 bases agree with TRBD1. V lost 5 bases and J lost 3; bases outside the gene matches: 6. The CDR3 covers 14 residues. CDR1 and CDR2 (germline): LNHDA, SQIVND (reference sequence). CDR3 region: CASSDVQGDYGYTF. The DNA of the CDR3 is TGTGCCAGTAGTGACGTCCAGGGGGACTATGGCTACACCTTC.

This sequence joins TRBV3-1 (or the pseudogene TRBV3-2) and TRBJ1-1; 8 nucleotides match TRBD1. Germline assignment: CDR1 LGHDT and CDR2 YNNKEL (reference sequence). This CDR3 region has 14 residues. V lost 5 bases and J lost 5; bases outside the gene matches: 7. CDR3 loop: CASSNLQGETEAFF. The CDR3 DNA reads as TGTGCCAGCAGCAACCTACAGGGGGAAACTGAAGCTTTCTTT.

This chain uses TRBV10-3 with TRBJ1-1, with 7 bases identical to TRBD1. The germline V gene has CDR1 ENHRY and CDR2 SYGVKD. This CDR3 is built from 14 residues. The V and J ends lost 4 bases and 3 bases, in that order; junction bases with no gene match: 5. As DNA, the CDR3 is TGTGCCATCAGTGGGACAGGAGGGGACACTGAAGCTTTCTTT. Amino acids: CAISGTGGDTEAFF.

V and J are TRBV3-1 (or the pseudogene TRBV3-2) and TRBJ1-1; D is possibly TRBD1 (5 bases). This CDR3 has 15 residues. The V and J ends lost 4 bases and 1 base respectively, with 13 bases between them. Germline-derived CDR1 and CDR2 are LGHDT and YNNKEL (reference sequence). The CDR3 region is CASSLRGGGNTEAFF. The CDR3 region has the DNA TGTGCCAGCAGCCTCCGCGGGGGGGGGAACACTGAAGCTTTCTTT.

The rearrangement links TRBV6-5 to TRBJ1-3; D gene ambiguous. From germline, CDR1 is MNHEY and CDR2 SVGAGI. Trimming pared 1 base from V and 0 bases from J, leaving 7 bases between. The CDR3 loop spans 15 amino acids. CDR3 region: CASSYYGISGNTIYF. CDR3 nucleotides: TGTGCCAGCAGTTACTACGGTATCTCTGGAAACACCATATATTTT.

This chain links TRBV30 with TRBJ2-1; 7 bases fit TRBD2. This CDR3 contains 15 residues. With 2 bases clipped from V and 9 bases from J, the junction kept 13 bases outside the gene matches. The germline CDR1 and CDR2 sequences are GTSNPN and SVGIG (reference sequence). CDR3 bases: TGTGCCTGGAGTTCCGTTATGGGAGGGACTGGTGAGCAGTTCTTC. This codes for CAWSSVMGGTGEQFF.

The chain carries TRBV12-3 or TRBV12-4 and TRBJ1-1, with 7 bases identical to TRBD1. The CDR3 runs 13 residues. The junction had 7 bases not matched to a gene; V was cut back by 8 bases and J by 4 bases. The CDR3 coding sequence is TGTGCCAGCGGATGGAACAGGGGCACTGAAGCTTTCTTT. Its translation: CASGWNRGTEAFF.

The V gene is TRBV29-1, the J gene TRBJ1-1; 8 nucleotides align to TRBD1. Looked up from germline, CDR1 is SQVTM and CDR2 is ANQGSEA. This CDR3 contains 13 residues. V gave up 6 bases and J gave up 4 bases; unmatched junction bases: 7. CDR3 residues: CSVGDRGRTEAFF. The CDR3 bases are TGCAGCGTAGGAGACAGGGGTCGCACTGAAGCTTTCTTT.

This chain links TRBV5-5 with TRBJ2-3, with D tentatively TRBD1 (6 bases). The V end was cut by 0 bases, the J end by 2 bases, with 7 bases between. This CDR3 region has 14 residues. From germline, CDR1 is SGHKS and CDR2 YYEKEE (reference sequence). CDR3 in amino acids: CASSLAGDTDTQYF. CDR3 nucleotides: TGTGCCAGCAGCTTGGCAGGGGACACAGATACGCAGTATTTT.

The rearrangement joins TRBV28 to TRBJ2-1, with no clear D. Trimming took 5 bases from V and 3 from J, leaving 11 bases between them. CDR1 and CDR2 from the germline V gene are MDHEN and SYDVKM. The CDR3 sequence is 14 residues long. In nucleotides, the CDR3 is TGTGCCAGCAGTCTCCACCCCAGCTACAATGAGCAGTTCTTC. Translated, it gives CASSLHPSYNEQFF. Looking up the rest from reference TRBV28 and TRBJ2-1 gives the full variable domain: DVKVTQSSRYLVKRTGEKVFLECVQDMDHENMFWYRQDPGLGLRLIYFSYDVKMKEKGDIPEGYSVSREKKERFSLILESASTNQTSMYLCASSLHPSYNEQFFGPGTRLTVL.

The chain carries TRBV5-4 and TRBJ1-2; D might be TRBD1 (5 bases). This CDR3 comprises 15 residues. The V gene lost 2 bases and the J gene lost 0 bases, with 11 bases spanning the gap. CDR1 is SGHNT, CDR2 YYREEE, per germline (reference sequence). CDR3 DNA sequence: TGTGCCAGCAGCTTTCAAGGGGCCCCTAACTATGGCTACACCTTC. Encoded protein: CASSFQGAPNYGYTF.

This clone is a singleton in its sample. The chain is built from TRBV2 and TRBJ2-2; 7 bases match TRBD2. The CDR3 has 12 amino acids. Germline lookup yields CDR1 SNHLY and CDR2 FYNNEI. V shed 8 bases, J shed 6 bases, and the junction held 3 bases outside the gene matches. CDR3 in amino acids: CASRDYPGELFF. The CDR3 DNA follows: TGTGCCAGCCGGGACTACCCCGGGGAGCTGTTTTTT.

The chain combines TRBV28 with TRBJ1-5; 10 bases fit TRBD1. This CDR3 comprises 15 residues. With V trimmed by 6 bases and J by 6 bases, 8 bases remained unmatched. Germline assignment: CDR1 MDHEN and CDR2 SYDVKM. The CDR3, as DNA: TGTGCCAGCAGAACCGGGACAGGGGTGGGTCAGCCCCAGCATTTT. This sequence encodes CASRTGTGVGQPQHF.

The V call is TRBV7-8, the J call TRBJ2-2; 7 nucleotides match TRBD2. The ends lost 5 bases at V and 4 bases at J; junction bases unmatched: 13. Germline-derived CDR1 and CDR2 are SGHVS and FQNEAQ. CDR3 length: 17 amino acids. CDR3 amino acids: CASSLPAGTILTGELFF. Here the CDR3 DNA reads TGTGCCAGCAGCCTTCCGGCGGGGACTATTCTCACCGGGGAGCTGTTTTTT. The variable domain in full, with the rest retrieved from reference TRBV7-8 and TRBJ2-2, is GAGVSQSPRYKVAKRGQDVALRCDPISGHVSLFWYQQALGQGPEFLTYFQNEAQLDKSGLPSDRFFAERPEGSVSTLKIQRTQQEDSAVYLCASSLPAGTILTGELFFGEGSRLTVL.